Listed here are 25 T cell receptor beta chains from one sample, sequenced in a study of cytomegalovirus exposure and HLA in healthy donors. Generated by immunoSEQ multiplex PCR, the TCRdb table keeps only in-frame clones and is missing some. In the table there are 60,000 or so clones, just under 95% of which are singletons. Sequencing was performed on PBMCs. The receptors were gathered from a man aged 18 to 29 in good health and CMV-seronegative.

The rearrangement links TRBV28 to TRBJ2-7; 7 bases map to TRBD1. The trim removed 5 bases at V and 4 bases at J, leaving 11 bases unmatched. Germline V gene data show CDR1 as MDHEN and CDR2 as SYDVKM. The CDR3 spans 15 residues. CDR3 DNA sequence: TGTGCCAGCAGTCTACAAGGGACAGAAGATTACGAGCAGTACTTC. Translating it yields CASSLQGTEDYEQYF.

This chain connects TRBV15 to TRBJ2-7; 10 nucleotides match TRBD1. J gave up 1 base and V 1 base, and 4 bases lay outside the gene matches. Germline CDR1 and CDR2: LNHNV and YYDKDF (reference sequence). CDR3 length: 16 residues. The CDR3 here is CATSRVWDRGSYEQYF. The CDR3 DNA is TGTGCCACCAGCAGAGTTTGGGACAGGGGATCCTACGAGCAGTACTTC. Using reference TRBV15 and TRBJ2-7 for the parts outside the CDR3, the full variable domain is DAMVIQNPRYQVTQFGKPVTLSCSQTLNHNVMYWYQQKSSQAPKLLFHYYDKDFNNEADTPDNFQSRRPNTSFCFLDIRSPGLGDTAMYLCATSRVWDRGSYEQYFGPGTRLTVT.

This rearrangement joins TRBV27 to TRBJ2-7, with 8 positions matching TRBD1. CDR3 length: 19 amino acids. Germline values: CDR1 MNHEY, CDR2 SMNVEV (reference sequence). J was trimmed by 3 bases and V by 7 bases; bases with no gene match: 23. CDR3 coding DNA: TGTGCCAGCAACCAAGACCGGGACAGGAGCGTCTCCATACACTACGAGCAGTACTTC. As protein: CASNQDRDRSVSIHYEQYF.

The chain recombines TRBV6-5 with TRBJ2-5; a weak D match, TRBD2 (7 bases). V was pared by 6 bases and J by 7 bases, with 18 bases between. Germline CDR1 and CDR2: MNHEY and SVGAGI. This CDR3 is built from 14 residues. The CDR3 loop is CASSPGGGEGTQYF. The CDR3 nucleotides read TGTGCCAGCAGCCCGGGGGGCGGGGAAGGGACCCAGTACTTC.

This CDR3 is CASSFNGYEQYF. DNA for the CDR3: TGTGCCAGCAGTTTTAACGGTTACGAGCAGTACTTC. The V gene is TRBV27, the J gene TRBJ2-7, with D unresolved. Germline CDR1 MNHEY, CDR2 SMNVEV (reference sequence). Trimming left V 3 bases short and J 4 bases short, with 7 bases between. The CDR3 is 12 amino acids.

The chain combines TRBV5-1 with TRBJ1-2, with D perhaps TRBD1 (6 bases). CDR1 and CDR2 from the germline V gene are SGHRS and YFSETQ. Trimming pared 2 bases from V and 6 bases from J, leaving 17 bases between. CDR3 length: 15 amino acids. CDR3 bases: TGCGCCAGCAGCTTACAGGGAACCGCCTCAGATGGCTACACCTTC. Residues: CASSLQGTASDGYTF.

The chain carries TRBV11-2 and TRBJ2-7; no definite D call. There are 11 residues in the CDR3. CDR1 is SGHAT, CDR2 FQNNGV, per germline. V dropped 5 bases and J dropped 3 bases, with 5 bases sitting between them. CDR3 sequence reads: CASSLYYEQYF. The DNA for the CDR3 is TGTGCCAGCAGCCTCTACTACGAGCAGTACTTC.

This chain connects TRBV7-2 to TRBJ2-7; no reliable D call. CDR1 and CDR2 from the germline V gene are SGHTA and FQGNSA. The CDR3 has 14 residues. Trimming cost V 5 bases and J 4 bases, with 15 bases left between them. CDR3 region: CASSPTQTAYEQYF. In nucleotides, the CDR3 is TGTGCCAGCAGCCCGACGCAGACTGCTTACGAGCAGTACTTC. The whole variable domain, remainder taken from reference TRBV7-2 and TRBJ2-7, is GAGVSQSPSNKVTEKGKDVELRCDPISGHTALYWYRQSLGQGLEFLIYFQGNSAPDKSGLPSDRFSAERTGGSVSTLTIQRTQQEDSAVYLCASSPTQTAYEQYFGPGTRLTVT.

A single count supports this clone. Here the CDR3 reads CASSGQANTEAFF. DNA for the CDR3: TGTGCCAGCAGTGGACAGGCGAACACTGAAGCTTTCTTT. The chain is built from TRBV6-1 and TRBJ1-1; D might be TRBD1 (6 bases). Germline V gene lookup returns CDR1 MNHNS and CDR2 SASEGT. The CDR3 runs 13 residues. V gave up 4 bases and J gave up 1 base, with 7 bases separating them.

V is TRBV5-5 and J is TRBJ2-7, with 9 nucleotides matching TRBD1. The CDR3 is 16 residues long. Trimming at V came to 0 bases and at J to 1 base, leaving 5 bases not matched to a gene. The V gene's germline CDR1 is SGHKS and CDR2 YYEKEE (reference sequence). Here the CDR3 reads CASSLVFGQGSYEQYF. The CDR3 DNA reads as TGTGCCAGCAGCTTGGTGTTTGGACAGGGGTCCTACGAGCAGTACTTC.

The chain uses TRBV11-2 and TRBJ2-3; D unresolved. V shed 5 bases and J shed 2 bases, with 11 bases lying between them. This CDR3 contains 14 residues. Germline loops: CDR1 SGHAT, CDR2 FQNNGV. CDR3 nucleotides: TGTGCCAGCAGCCCCCCAGGAACCACAGATACGCAGTATTTT. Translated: CASSPPGTTDTQYF.

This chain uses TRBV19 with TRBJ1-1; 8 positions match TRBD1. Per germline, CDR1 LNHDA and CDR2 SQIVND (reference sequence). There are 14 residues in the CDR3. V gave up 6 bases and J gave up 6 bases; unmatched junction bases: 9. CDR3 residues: CASRTTGARAEAFF. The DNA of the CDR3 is TGTGCCAGTAGGACGACAGGGGCGCGTGCTGAAGCTTTCTTT.

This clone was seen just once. As DNA, the CDR3 is TGTGCCTGGAGTCCCAGGACAGGGATCAGGAGTGGGTATAGCAATCAGCCCCAGCATTTT. This codes for CAWSPRTGIRSGYSNQPQHF. V gene TRBV30 combines with J gene TRBJ1-5, with TRBD1 identical over 8 bases. There are 20 residues in the CDR3. The junction had 18 bases not matched to a gene; V was cut back by 2 bases and J by 0 bases. Per the germline V gene, CDR1 is GTSNPN and CDR2 is SVGIG (reference sequence).

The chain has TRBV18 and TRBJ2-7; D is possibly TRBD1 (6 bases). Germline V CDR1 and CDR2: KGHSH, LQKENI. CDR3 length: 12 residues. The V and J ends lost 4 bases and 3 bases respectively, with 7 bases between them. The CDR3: CASSLQGYEQYF. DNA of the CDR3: TGTGCCAGCTCACTACAGGGCTACGAGCAGTACTTC.

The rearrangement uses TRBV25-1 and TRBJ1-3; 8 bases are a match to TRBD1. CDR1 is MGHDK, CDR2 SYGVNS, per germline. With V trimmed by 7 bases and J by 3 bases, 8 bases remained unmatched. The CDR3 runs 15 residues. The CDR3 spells CASTQTGAHGNTIYF. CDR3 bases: TGTGCCAGCACCCAGACAGGGGCCCATGGAAACACCATATATTTT.

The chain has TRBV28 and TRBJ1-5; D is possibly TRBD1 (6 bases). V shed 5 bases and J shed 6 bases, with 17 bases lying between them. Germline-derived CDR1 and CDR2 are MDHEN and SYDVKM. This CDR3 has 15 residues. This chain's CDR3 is CASSGWDTKGQPQHF. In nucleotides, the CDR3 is TGTGCCAGCAGTGGCTGGGACACCAAGGGTCAGCCCCAGCATTTT.

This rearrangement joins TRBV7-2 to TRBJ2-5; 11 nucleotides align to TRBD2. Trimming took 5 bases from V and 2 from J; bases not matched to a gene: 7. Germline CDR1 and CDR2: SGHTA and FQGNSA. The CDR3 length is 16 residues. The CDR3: CASSPRVAGGQETQYF. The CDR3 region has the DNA TGTGCCAGCAGCCCCCGAGTAGCGGGAGGGCAAGAGACCCAGTACTTC.

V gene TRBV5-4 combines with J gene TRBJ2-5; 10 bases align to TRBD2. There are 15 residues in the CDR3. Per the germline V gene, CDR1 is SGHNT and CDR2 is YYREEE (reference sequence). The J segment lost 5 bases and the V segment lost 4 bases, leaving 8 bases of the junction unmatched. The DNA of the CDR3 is TGTGCCAGCAGCCCCGAAGTAGCGGGAGGCGAGACCCAGTACTTC. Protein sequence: CASSPEVAGGETQYF.

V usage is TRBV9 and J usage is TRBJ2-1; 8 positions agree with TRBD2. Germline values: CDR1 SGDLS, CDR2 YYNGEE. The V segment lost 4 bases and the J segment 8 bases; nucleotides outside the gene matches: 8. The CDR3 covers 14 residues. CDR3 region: CASSTAGTSDEQFF. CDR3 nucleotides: TGTGCCAGCAGCACCGCCGGGACTAGTGATGAGCAGTTCTTC.

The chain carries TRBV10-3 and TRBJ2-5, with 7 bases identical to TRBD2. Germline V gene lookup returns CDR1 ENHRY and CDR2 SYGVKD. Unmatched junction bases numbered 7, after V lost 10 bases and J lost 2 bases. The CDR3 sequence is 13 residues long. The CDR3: CATSAGEQETQYF. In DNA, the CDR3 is TGTGCCACTAGCGCGGGGGAGCAAGAGACCCAGTACTTC.

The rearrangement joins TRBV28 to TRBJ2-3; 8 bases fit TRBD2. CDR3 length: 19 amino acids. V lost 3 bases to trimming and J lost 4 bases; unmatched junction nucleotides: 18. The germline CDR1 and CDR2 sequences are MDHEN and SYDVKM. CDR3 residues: CASSFLHRVWREEPDTQYF. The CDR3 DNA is TGTGCCAGCAGTTTTTTACACCGGGTCTGGCGGGAGGAACCAGATACGCAGTATTTT.

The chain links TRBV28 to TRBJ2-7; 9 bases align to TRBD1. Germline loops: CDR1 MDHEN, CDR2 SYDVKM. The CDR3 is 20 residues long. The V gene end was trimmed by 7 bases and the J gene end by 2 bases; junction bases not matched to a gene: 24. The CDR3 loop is CASTTYFWRTGEDEPYEQYF. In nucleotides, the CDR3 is TGTGCCAGCACCACATATTTTTGGCGGACAGGGGAGGATGAGCCCTACGAGCAGTACTTC.

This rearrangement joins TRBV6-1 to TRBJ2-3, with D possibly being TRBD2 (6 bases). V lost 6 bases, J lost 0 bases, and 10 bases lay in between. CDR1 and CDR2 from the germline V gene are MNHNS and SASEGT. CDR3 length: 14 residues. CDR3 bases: TGTGCCAGCAGGCGACTAGAAAGCACAGATACGCAGTATTTT. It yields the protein CASRRLESTDTQYF.

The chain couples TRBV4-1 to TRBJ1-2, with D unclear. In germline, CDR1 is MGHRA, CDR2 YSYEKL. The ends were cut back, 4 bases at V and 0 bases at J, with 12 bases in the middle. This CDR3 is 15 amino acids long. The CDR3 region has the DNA TGCGCCAGCAGCCCCGAGGCCAGCACTAACTATGGCTACACCTTC. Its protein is CASSPEASTNYGYTF.

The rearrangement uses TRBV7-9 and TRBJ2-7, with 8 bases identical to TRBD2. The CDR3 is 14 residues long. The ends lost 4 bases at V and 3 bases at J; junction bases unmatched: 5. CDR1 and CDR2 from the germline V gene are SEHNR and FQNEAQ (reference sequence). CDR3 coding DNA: TGTGCCAGCAGCTCCGGGACTAGTCTCTACGAGCAGTACTTC. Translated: CASSSGTSLYEQYF.